Sequencing of this T cell receptor (beta chain) was carried out in a study of blood T cell repertoires in COVID-19. CDR1 and CDR2 from the germline V gene are SGDLS and YYNGEE. The CDR3 runs to 15 residues. Trimming removed 3 bases from V and 3 bases from J; junction bases left unmatched: 9. Original handling: How many nucleated cells were present was estimated from reference gene primer amplification. The protocol was immunoSEQ multiplex PCR, while the TCRdb copy is restricted to in-frame clones and leaves out a portion. V, J and clone size derive from that table, while D and trimming were established from the DNA sequence. The table lists about 25,000 clones, about 86% of them singletons.

The receptor was isolated from an older man with acute or convalescent COVID-19. Source material: peripheral blood. This chain uses TRBV9 with TRBJ2-7, with 7 bases lining up with TRBD1. The CDR3 region is CASSAAGTALYEQYF. Here the CDR3 DNA reads TGTGCCAGCAGCGCCGCCGGGACAGCGCTCTACGAGCAGTACTTC.